A single sample is the source of the 6 T cell receptor beta chains below, sequenced in a study of T cells in women clearing cervical HPV infection. The repertoire was sequenced with immunoSEQ multiplex PCR; TCRdb's copy has only in-frame clones and lacks some. The table lists approximately 32,000 clones. Sequenced input: blood buffy coat. The receptors originated from a woman aged 18 to 75 with a cervical HPV16 infection that either progressed to CIN3+ or cleared (not recorded which).

CDR3 sequence: CAISDHTGEKLFF. The sequenced part of the CDR3 DNA is TGTGCCATCAGCGACCATACGGGTGAAAAA. The rearrangement links TRBV10-3 to TRBJ1-4; no definite D call. Coverage ceases 3 residues before the CDR3 finishes, and the germline J gene fills in the end. V lost 6 bases and J 7 bases, leaving 12 bases between the germline ends. Looked up from germline, CDR1 is ENHRY and CDR2 is SYGVKD. The CDR3 runs to 13 residues.

Notes on this clone: The CDR3 end falls 3 residues outside the read, so it is completed with the germline J gene. V and J are TRBV10-3 and TRBJ1-2; 7 bases are a match to TRBD1. Germline loops: CDR1 ENHRY, CDR2 SYGVKD. The CDR3 covers 13 residues. V lost 6 bases and J lost 7; bases outside the gene matches: 8. CDR3 in amino acids: CAISSQGGSGYTF. CDR3 DNA (partial): TGTGCCATCAGCTCGCAGGGGGGTTCTGGC.

Details on this clone: The read comes to an end 3 residues before the CDR3 does, leaving the germline J gene to fill in the end. The chain combines TRBV11-1 with TRBJ2-5; TRBD1 matches 9 bases. The CDR3 is made up of 14 amino acids. The V gene's germline CDR1 is SGHAT and CDR2 FQDESV (reference sequence). Trimming cost V 5 bases and J 3 bases; bases outside gene matches: 4. The covered CDR3 bases are TGTGCCAGCAGCCGGGACAGGGCCAAAGAGACC. Translating it yields CASSRDRAKET. The complete CDR3 reads CASSRDRAKETQYF.

Notes on this clone: The read falls 3 residues short of the CDR3 end, and the missing part is taken from the germline J gene. The chain carries TRBV11-2 and TRBJ2-4; D is undetermined. V lost 0 bases to trimming and J lost 4 bases, with 4 bases between them. CDR1 SGHAT and CDR2 FQNNGV come from the germline V gene. The CDR3 is made up of 13 amino acids. CDR3 bases read: TGTGCCAGCAGCTTAGAGACAAAAAACATT. Translating it yields CASSLETKNI. The whole CDR3 reads CASSLETKNIQYF.

Regarding this clone: The DNA ends 3 residues before the CDR3 does, and the rest of the CDR3 is filled in from the germline J gene. V and J are TRBV4-1 and TRBJ1-5, with TRBD1 matching 11 bases. Germline values: CDR1 MGHRA, CDR2 YSYEKL. The CDR3 contains 16 residues. The V segment lost 1 base and the J segment 4 bases; nucleotides outside the gene matches: 3. CDR3 sequence reads: CASSQGTGGLNQPQHF. CDR3 bases read: TGCGCCAGCAGCCAAGGGACAGGGGGCCTTAATCAGCCC.

Worth noting for this clone: The read ends 3 residues early relative to the CDR3; the germline J gene fills the gap. The rearrangement links TRBV5-1 to TRBJ1-4, with D tentatively TRBD1 (6 bases). The V end was cut by 5 bases, the J end by 8 bases, with 10 bases between. Germline lookup yields CDR1 SGHRS and CDR2 YFSETQ. The CDR3 has 12 residues. Partial CDR3 DNA: TGCGCCAGCAGAGTGGGGGCCGAAAAA. Translated: CASRVGAEK. The full CDR3 protein is CASRVGAEKLFF.